This T cell receptor (beta chain) comes out of a study of T cells in Graves' hyperthyroidism and ophthalmopathy. This CDR3 comprises 18 residues. Germline CDR1 is SGHVS and CDR2 is FNYEAQ. J lost 2 bases, V lost 2 bases, and 12 bases had no gene match. Study results and limitations: Ophthalmopathy got predicted by the model a median approximately six months before its onset.

Isolation of PBMCs was performed on 8.5 to 10 ml fresh peripheral blood. This clonotype was detected many times. Its antigen is unknown. Using RNA transcripts as the source, TCR beta CDR3 regions were amplified. TCR CDR3 underwent first-round RT-PCR with the HTBI primer set. TCRdb processed the multiplex PCR reads anew with MiXCR; each CDR3 protein has one entry. The data contain some 700,000 distinct CDR3 sequences, around a sixth of them singletons. Sequenced input: blood. This sequence joins TRBV7-6 and TRBJ2-3, with 8 bases identical to TRBD2. The sequence derives from a man aged 45-65 years with Graves' hyperthyroidism. The DNA for the CDR3 is TGTGCCAGCAGCTTACCCCCCCGTTCGGGAGGGTCCACAGATACGCAGTATTTT. This translates into CASSLPPRSGGSTDTQYF.